Each of the 32 T cell receptor beta chains below was sequenced from the same sample in a study of beta chain features in type 1 diabetes. These receptors have no known antigen. Sequencing targeted expressed TCRB transcripts, as all isolated RNA had been reverse transcribed. Assay: immunoSEQ multiplex PCR; the TCRdb copy retains only in-frame clones and omits some. The sample shows hundreds of thousands of clones, approximately 10% of them seen only once. Study results and limitations: Shorter TCRB CDR3s, moderately but significantly so, were found in Type 1 diabetes patients in all four CD4+ subsets.

Sequences were obtained from naive CD4+ T cells from blood. Receptor source: a man aged 25 to 45 with type 1 diabetes.

The rearrangement uses TRBV2 and TRBJ1-2; D remains ambiguous. V lost 5 bases and J 2 bases, leaving 6 bases between the germline ends. Germline V lookup: CDR1 SNHLY, CDR2 FYNNEI. The CDR3 has 12 amino acids. CDR3 DNA: TGTGCCAGCAGTAGACTGAACTATGGCTACACCTTC. This sequence encodes CASSRLNYGYTF.

V and J are TRBV19 and TRBJ2-3; the match to TRBD1 covers 8 bases. CDR1 is LNHDA and CDR2 is SQIVND in the germline V gene (reference sequence). The CDR3 consists of 14 residues. V shed 3 bases, J shed 6 bases, and the junction held 5 bases outside the gene matches. The CDR3 sequence is CASSIGTGADTQYF. As DNA, the CDR3 is TGTGCCAGTAGTATCGGGACAGGCGCGGATACGCAGTATTTT.

This clone came up a few times. Other DNA variants within this sample encode the same CDR3. The chain employs TRBV29-1 and TRBJ1-1; D might be TRBD1 (6 bases). Germline values: CDR1 SQVTM, CDR2 ANQGSEA. V lost 6 bases and J 1 base, leaving 6 bases between the germline ends. The CDR3 runs 11 residues. The CDR3 DNA reads as TGCAGCGTGACAGGGAACACTGAAGCTTTCTTT. Translating it yields CSVTGNTEAFF.

This clone showed up just a few times. V usage is TRBV18 and J usage is TRBJ1-4; D is uncertain. The CDR3 is 15 residues long. V lost 0 bases to trimming and J lost 5 bases, with 10 bases between them. Germline V CDR1 and CDR2: KGHSH, LQKENI. The CDR3 bases are TGTGCCAGCTCACCACCAACGGCTAGAAATGAAAAACTGTTTTTT. Translation: CASSPPTARNEKLFF.

The CDR3 sequence is CASSLGGGGNEQFF. CDR3 nucleotide sequence: TGTGCCAGCAGCTTAGGCGGGGGGGGTAATGAGCAGTTCTTC. The V and J genes are TRBV11-2 and TRBJ2-1; 9 nucleotides agree with TRBD2. Germline CDR1 SGHAT, CDR2 FQNNGV. After removal of 1 base from V and 7 bases from J, the junction contained 2 bases not matched to a gene. This CDR3 has 14 amino acids.

The table lists this clone with a few counts. The V call is TRBV7-2, the J call TRBJ2-7; 10 bases agree with TRBD1. With 6 bases clipped from V and 3 bases from J, the junction kept 2 bases outside the gene matches. This CDR3 spans 13 amino acids. Looked up from germline, CDR1 is SGHTA and CDR2 is FQGNSA. The CDR3 protein is CASSWTGGYEQYF. DNA of the CDR3: TGTGCCAGCAGTTGGACAGGGGGCTACGAGCAGTACTTC.

CDR3 sequence (DNA): TGTGCCAGCAGCGTCGCGGGCGCGAACAATGAGCAGTTCTTC. Translated: CASSVAGANNEQFF. The chain uses TRBV9 and TRBJ2-1, with D perhaps matching TRBD2 (5 bases). Germline-derived CDR1 and CDR2 are SGDLS and YYNGEE. Trimming pared 2 bases from V and 5 bases from J, leaving 11 bases between. This CDR3 region has 14 residues.

This clone was observed a few times. This chain connects TRBV19 to TRBJ1-6, with a weak D call TRBD1 (6 bases). Trimming cost V 3 bases and J 10 bases, with 13 bases left between them. Germline V gene data show CDR1 as LNHDA and CDR2 as SQIVND (reference sequence). This CDR3 comprises 14 residues. CDR3 residues: CASSMGRGNSPLHF. CDR3 nucleotide sequence: TGTGCCAGTAGTATGGGCAGGGGAAACTCACCCCTCCACTTT.

This clone has more than one count but fewer than ten. The chain combines TRBV2 with TRBJ1-4, with TRBD1 as a possible D gene (6 bases). The CDR3 has 15 amino acids. V lost 8 bases to trimming and J lost 1 base, with 14 bases between them. Germline loops: CDR1 SNHLY, CDR2 FYNNEI. The DNA of the CDR3 is TGTGCCAGCTCCCGGGACACCCTAACTAATGAAAAACTGTTTTTT. Translated, it gives CASSRDTLTNEKLFF.

V gene TRBV30 combines with J gene TRBJ1-1; tentative D call: TRBD1 (6 bases). This CDR3 spans 12 amino acids. Between the trimmed V and J ends, which lost 8 bases and 2 bases, there was a span of 12 bases. Germline values: CDR1 GTSNPN, CDR2 SVGIG (reference sequence). The DNA for the CDR3 is TGTGCCGTGAGGACAGCAAACACTGAAGCTTTCTTT. Protein sequence: CAVRTANTEAFF.

This clone showed up just a few times. This chain links TRBV25-1 with TRBJ1-2; possibly TRBD1 for D (5 bases). This CDR3 comprises 16 residues. Germline lookup yields CDR1 MGHDK and CDR2 SYGVNS. With 3 bases removed from V and 2 bases from J, the gap between germline ends came to 16 bases. The CDR3 DNA reads TGTGCCAGCAGTGATCCAGCCCGGGGGGGGAACTATGGCTACACCTTC. Protein: CASSDPARGGNYGYTF.

Only a few counts were recorded for this clone. The rearrangement joins TRBV25-1 to TRBJ1-1; D is unclear. The CDR3 loop spans 11 amino acids. CDR1 is MGHDK, CDR2 SYGVNS, per germline. Trimming pared 4 bases from V and 5 bases from J, leaving 5 bases between. The CDR3: CASSGGTEAFF. Here the CDR3 DNA reads TGTGCCAGCAGTGGAGGGACTGAAGCTTTCTTT.

This chain joins TRBV6-1 and TRBJ1-2, with D perhaps matching TRBD1 (6 bases). Trimming pared 6 bases from V and 1 base from J, leaving 9 bases between. The CDR3 totals 13 residues. Germline CDR1 reads MNHNS; CDR2 reads SASEGT. The DNA of the CDR3 is TGTGCCAGCAGGAGGACAGTTAACTATGGCTACACCTTC. This encodes CASRRTVNYGYTF.

This clone has just a few counts. This sequence joins TRBV4-2 and TRBJ2-3; no clear D gene. The CDR3 covers 16 residues. The V gene lost 0 bases and the J gene lost 6 bases, with 16 bases spanning the gap. Germline lookup yields CDR1 LGHNA and CDR2 YNFKEQ. The CDR3: CASSQDRGVLVDTQYF. In DNA form, the CDR3 reads TGTGCCAGCAGCCAAGATCGAGGAGTATTGGTCGATACGCAGTATTTT.

This clone appeared a few times. V gene TRBV5-6 combines with J gene TRBJ1-5; tentatively, D is TRBD1 (5 bases). V lost 4 bases to trimming and J lost 6 bases, with 17 bases between them. The germline CDR1 and CDR2 sequences are SGHDT and YYEEEE. The CDR3 sequence is 15 residues long. The CDR3 sequence: CASSSRVESSQPQHF. The CDR3 DNA is TGTGCCAGCAGCAGCAGGGTCGAATCTAGTCAGCCCCAGCATTTT.

This clone was counted a few times. The rearrangement joins TRBV6-1 to TRBJ1-2; tentatively, D is TRBD1 (5 bases). The CDR3 covers 15 residues. Trimming cost V 0 bases and J 0 bases, with 8 bases left between them. Looked up from germline, CDR1 is MNHNS and CDR2 is SASEGT. CDR3 loop: CASSEATGANYGYTF. The CDR3, as DNA: TGTGCCAGCAGTGAAGCCACAGGAGCTAACTATGGCTACACCTTC.

This clone was seen a handful of times. The chain is built from TRBV14 and TRBJ1-1; D gene unclear. The CDR3 consists of 14 residues. Trimming left V 4 bases short and J 1 base short, with 10 bases between. CDR1 is SGHDN, CDR2 FVKESK, per germline. The CDR3, as DNA: TGTGCCAGCAGCCTGCGTGCGGGGAACACTGAAGCTTTCTTT. Protein product: CASSLRAGNTEAFF.

The chain is built from TRBV28 and TRBJ2-3; TRBD2 agrees at 7 bases. V lost 4 bases, J lost 5 bases, and 15 bases stayed unmatched. CDR3 length: 17 residues. Germline V gene sequence: CDR1 MDHEN, CDR2 SYDVKM. CDR3: CASSSLVPGRAGDTQYF. The CDR3 DNA is TGTGCCAGCAGTTCCCTAGTCCCGGGGAGGGCGGGAGATACGCAGTATTTT. Full variable domain (missing parts from reference TRBV28 and TRBJ2-3): DVKVTQSSRYLVKRTGEKVFLECVQDMDHENMFWYRQDPGLGLRLIYFSYDVKMKEKGDIPEGYSVSREKKERFSLILESASTNQTSMYLCASSSLVPGRAGDTQYFGPGTRLTVL.

As regards this clone: This sample also contains other DNA sequences that code for the same CDR3. This chain links TRBV30 with TRBJ2-7; D perhaps matches TRBD1 (6 bases). CDR1 and CDR2 (germline): GTSNPN, SVGIG (reference sequence). Trimming left V 1 base short and J 3 bases short, with 10 bases between. The CDR3 is 13 residues long. As DNA, the CDR3 is TGTGCCTGGAGTGGGGGACAATTCTACGAGCAGTACTTC. It codes for CAWSGGQFYEQYF. The variable domain in full, completed from reference TRBV30 and TRBJ2-7, reads SQTIHQWPATLVQPVGSPLSLECTVEGTSNPNLYWYRQAAGRGLQLLFYSVGIGQISSEVPQNLSASRPQDRQFILSSKKLLLSDSGFYLCAWSGGQFYEQYFGPGTRLTVT.

Concerning this clone itself: Other DNA sequences within the sample encode an identical CDR3. The V call is TRBV15, the J call TRBJ2-5; weak D call: TRBD2 (5 bases). Trimming shortened V by 0 bases and J by 4 bases, and 6 bases separated the two germline ends. Germline CDR1 is LNHNV and CDR2 is YYDKDF (reference sequence). The CDR3 has 13 amino acids. The CDR3 loop is CATSRDRGETQYF. The CDR3 nucleotides are TGTGCCACCAGCAGAGATCGGGGAGAGACCCAGTACTTC.

This clone has just a few counts. The chain has TRBV25-1 and TRBJ1-6, with 10 bases lining up with TRBD1. The CDR3 covers 14 residues. V was pared by 5 bases and J by 8 bases, with 3 bases of the junction left unmatched. Germline V gene data show CDR1 as MGHDK and CDR2 as SYGVNS. The CDR3 DNA sequence: TGTGCCAGCAGTTGGGGACAGGGGCATTCACCCCTCCACTTT. Translated: CASSWGQGHSPLHF.

This clone was counted between two and nine times. The V call is TRBV5-1, the J call TRBJ2-1; tentative D call: TRBD2 (6 bases). Per germline, CDR1 SGHRS and CDR2 YFSETQ. The CDR3 covers 16 residues. V shed 4 bases and J shed 4 bases, with 18 bases lying between them. The CDR3 sequence: CASSNNQGAGYNEQFF. The CDR3, as DNA: TGCGCCAGCAGCAACAACCAGGGTGCGGGATACAATGAGCAGTTCTTC. The complete variable domain, with remaining parts taken from reference TRBV5-1 and TRBJ2-1, reads KAGVTQTPRYLIKTRGQQVTLSCSPISGHRSVSWYQQTPGQGLQFLFEYFSETQRNKGNFPGRFSGRQFSNSRSEMNVSTLELGDSALYLCASSNNQGAGYNEQFFGPGTRLTVL.

The rearrangement links TRBV9 to TRBJ2-7, with D perhaps matching TRBD2 (6 bases). Germline-derived CDR1 and CDR2 are SGDLS and YYNGEE. Trimming stripped 3 bases from V and 6 bases from J, with 10 bases between. The CDR3 contains 12 residues. In nucleotides, the CDR3 is TGTGCCAGCAGCGCCGCGCGGGGCGAGCAGTACTTC. Protein: CASSAARGEQYF.

This clone appeared a few times. The chain links TRBV19 to TRBJ2-7, with no clear D. The CDR3 length is 14 residues. Trimming stripped 3 bases from V and 2 bases from J, with 11 bases between. Germline loops: CDR1 LNHDA, CDR2 SQIVND (reference sequence). CDR3 residues: CASSILGVAYEQYF. Here the CDR3 DNA reads TGTGCCAGTAGTATCCTAGGAGTTGCCTACGAGCAGTACTTC.

This clone has just a few counts. The rearrangement links TRBV6-5 to TRBJ2-3; 13 nucleotides line up with TRBD2. This CDR3 comprises 16 residues. The trim removed 4 bases at V and 4 bases at J, leaving 5 bases unmatched. CDR1 MNHEY and CDR2 SVGAGI come from the germline V gene. The CDR3 loop reads CASSFGLAGASDTQYF. CDR3 coding DNA: TGTGCCAGCAGTTTCGGACTAGCGGGGGCCTCAGATACGCAGTATTTT.

This clone has a handful of counts. The chain employs TRBV2 and TRBJ2-7; a possible D gene is TRBD1 (5 bases). Trimming took 4 bases from V and 0 from J, leaving 7 bases between them. Germline V gene lookup returns CDR1 SNHLY and CDR2 FYNNEI. The CDR3 sequence is 13 residues long. The CDR3 nucleotides are TGTGCCAGCAGTGGACAGTACTCCTACGAGCAGTACTTC. This codes for CASSGQYSYEQYF. Together with reference TRBV2 and TRBJ2-7, the CDR3 gives the full variable domain: EPEVTQTPSHQVTQMGQEVILRCVPISNHLYFYWYRQILGQKVEFLVSFYNNEISEKSEIFDDQFSVERPDGSNFTLKIRSTKLEDSAMYFCASSGQYSYEQYFGPGTRLTVT.

This clone has a handful of counts. CDR3: CASSQTGFGETQYF. CDR3 DNA: TGTGCCAGCAGCCAGACAGGGTTTGGCGAGACCCAGTACTTC. The V call is TRBV7-9, the J call TRBJ2-5, with 7 bases aligning to TRBD1. From germline, CDR1 is SEHNR and CDR2 FQNEAQ (reference sequence). After removal of 5 bases from V and 5 bases from J, the junction contained 8 bases not matched to a gene. This CDR3 spans 14 amino acids.

The chain recombines TRBV18 with TRBJ1-2; TRBD1 is a possible D gene (5 bases). The CDR3 runs 13 residues. CDR1 and CDR2 (germline): KGHSH, LQKENI. Between the trimmed V and J ends, which lost 6 bases and 8 bases, there was a span of 16 bases. The CDR3 loop is CASSPDGGLGYTF. The CDR3 DNA reads as TGTGCCAGCTCCCCTGACGGGGGGTTAGGCTACACCTTC. Variable domain in full (rest from reference TRBV18 and TRBJ1-2): NAGVMQNPRHLVRRRGQEARLRCSPMKGHSHVYWYRQLPEEGLKFMVYLQKENIIDESGMPKERFSAEFPKEGPSILRIQQVVRGDSAAYFCASSPDGGLGYTFGSGTRLTVV.

The rearrangement links TRBV29-1 to TRBJ1-2; maybe TRBD1 (5 bases). V lost 7 bases to trimming and J lost 0 bases, with 6 bases between them. The CDR3 sequence is 11 residues long. CDR1 SQVTM and CDR2 ANQGSEA come from the germline V gene. DNA for the CDR3: TGCAGCGCGGGGGCTAACTATGGCTACACCTTC. It encodes CSAGANYGYTF. The full variable domain, completed using reference TRBV29-1 and TRBJ1-2, is SAVISQKPSRDICQRGTSLTIQCQVDSQVTMMFWYRQQPGQSLTLIATANQGSEATYESGFVIDKFPISRPNLTFSTLTVSNMSPEDSSIYLCSAGANYGYTFGSGTRLTVV.

This clone was seen more than once but under ten times. The V call is TRBV9, the J call TRBJ1-2, with a tentative D call TRBD1 (6 bases). Trimming left V 7 bases short and J 4 bases short, with 11 bases between. CDR1 and CDR2 (germline): SGDLS, YYNGEE. The CDR3 runs 12 residues. The CDR3 reads CASVDSFYGYTF. The CDR3 DNA reads TGTGCCAGCGTGGACAGTTTCTATGGCTACACCTTC.

The CDR3 DNA is TGTGCCAGCAAATTCCGTCAATTCAGTCCTGAAGCTTTCTTT. Amino acids: CASKFRQFSPEAFF. The chain has TRBV27 and TRBJ1-1; D is uncertain. CDR1 is MNHEY, CDR2 SMNVEV, per germline (reference sequence). Trimming left V 7 bases short and J 6 bases short, with 18 bases between. This CDR3 has 14 residues.

This clone showed up just a few times. The V gene is TRBV9, the J gene TRBJ2-1; maybe TRBD1 (5 bases). V was trimmed by 2 bases and J by 5 bases, leaving 8 bases between them. Germline-derived CDR1 and CDR2 are SGDLS and YYNGEE. CDR3 size: 13 residues. CDR3 DNA: TGTGCCAGCAGCGTCAGGGTGGACAATGAGCAGTTCTTC. Amino acids: CASSVRVDNEQFF. The whole variable domain, filled in from reference TRBV9 and TRBJ2-1, reads DSGVTQTPKHLITATGQRVTLRCSPRSGDLSVYWYQQSLDQGLQFLIQYYNGEERAKGNILERFSAQQFPDLHSELNLSSLELGDSALYFCASSVRVDNEQFFGPGTRLTVL.